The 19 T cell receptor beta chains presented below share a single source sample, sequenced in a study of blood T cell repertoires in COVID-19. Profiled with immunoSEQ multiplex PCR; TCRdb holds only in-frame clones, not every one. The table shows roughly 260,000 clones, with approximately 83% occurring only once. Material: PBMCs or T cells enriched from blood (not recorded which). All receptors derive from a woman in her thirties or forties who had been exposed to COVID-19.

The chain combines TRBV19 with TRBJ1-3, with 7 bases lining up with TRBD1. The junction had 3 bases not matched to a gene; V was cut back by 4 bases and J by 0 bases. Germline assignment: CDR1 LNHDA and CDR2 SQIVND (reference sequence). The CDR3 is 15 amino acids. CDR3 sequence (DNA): TGTGCCAGTAGTACCACAGGGGCCTCTGGAAACACCATATATTTT. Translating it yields CASSTTGASGNTIYF.

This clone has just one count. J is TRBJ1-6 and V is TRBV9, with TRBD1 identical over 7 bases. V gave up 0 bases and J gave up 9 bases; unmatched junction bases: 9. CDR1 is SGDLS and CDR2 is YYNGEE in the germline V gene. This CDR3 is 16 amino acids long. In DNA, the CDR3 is TGTGCCAGCAGCGTAGAATTGGCAGGGGGTATTTCACCCCTCCACTTT. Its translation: CASSVELAGGISPLHF.

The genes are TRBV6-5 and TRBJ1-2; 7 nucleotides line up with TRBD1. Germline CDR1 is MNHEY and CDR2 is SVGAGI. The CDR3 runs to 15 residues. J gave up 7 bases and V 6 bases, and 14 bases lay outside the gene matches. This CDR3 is CASRDRNKPTGGYTF. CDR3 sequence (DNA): TGTGCCAGCAGGGACAGGAACAAGCCAACGGGTGGCTACACCTTC.

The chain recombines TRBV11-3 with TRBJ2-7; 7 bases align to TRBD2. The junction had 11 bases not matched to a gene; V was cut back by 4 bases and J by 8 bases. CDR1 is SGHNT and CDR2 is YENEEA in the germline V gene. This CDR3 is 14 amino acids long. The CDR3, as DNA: TGTGCCAGCAGCTCCCCTCGGGACTACACGCAGCAGTACTTC. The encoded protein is CASSSPRDYTQQYF.

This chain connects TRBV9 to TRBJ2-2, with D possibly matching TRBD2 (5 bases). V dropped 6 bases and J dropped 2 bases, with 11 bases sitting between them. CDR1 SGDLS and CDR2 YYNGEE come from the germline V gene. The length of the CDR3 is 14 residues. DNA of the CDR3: TGTGCCAGCACCCGGACTGCCAACACCGGGGAGCTGTTTTTT. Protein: CASTRTANTGELFF. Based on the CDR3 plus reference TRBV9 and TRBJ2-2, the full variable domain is DSGVTQTPKHLITATGQRVTLRCSPRSGDLSVYWYQQSLDQGLQFLIQYYNGEERAKGNILERFSAQQFPDLHSELNLSSLELGDSALYFCASTRTANTGELFFGEGSRLTVL.

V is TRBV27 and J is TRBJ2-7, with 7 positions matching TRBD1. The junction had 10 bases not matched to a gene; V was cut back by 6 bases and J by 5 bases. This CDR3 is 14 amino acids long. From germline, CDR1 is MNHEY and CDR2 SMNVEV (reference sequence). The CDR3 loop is CASRLTGWTHEQYF. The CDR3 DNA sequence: TGTGCCAGCAGGCTGACAGGGTGGACCCACGAGCAGTACTTC.

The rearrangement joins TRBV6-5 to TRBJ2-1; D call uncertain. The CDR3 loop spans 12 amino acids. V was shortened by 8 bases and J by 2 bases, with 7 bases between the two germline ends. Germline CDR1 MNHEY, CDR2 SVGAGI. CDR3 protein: CASQPTYNEQFF. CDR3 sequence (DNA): TGTGCCAGCCAACCTACCTACAATGAGCAGTTCTTC.

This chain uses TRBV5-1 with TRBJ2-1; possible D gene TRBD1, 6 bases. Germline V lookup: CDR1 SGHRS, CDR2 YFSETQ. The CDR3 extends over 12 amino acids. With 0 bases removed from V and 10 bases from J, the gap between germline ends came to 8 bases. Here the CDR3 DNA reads TGCGCCAGCAGCTTGGGGGGGCGGGAGCAGTTCTTC. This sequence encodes CASSLGGREQFF. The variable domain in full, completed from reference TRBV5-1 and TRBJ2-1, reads KAGVTQTPRYLIKTRGQQVTLSCSPISGHRSVSWYQQTPGQGLQFLFEYFSETQRNKGNFPGRFSGRQFSNSRSEMNVSTLELGDSALYLCASSLGGREQFFGPGTRLTVL.

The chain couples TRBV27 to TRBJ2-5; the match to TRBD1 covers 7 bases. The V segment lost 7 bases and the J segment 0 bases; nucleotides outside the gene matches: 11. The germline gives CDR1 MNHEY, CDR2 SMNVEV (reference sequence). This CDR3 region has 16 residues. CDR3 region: CASTILGQSYQETQYF. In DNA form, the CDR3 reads TGTGCCAGCACCATCCTGGGACAGTCGTACCAAGAGACCCAGTACTTC.

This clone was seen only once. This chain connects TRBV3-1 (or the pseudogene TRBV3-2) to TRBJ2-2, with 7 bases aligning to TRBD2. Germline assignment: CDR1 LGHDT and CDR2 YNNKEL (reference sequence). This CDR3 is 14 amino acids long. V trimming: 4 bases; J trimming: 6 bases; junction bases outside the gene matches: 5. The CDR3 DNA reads TGTGCCAGCAGCCCCACTAGCGTCCCCGGGGAGCTGTTTTTT. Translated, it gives CASSPTSVPGELFF.

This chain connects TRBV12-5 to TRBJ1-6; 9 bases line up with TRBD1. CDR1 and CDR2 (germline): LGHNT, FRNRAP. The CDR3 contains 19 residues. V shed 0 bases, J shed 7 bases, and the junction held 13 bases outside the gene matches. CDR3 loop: CASGLVWTGVRGLNSPLHF. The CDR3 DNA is TGTGCTAGTGGTTTGGTCTGGACAGGGGTAAGGGGTTTGAATTCACCCCTCCACTTT.

The CDR3 reads CASSDVKFDGIIDEKLFF. DNA of the CDR3: TGTGCCAGCAGTGACGTGAAATTCGATGGCATCATTGATGAAAAACTGTTTTTT. The chain employs TRBV2 and TRBJ1-4; D uncertain. Germline-derived CDR1 and CDR2 are SNHLY and FYNNEI. This CDR3 has 18 residues. V shed 3 bases and J shed 6 bases, with 23 bases lying between them.

The CDR3 bases are TGTGCCATCAGTGTAACTAGCGGGGGGATGACAGATACGCAGTATTTT. Translated: CAISVTSGGMTDTQYF. The V and J genes are TRBV10-3 and TRBJ2-3, with 12 positions matching TRBD2. The V segment lost 4 bases and the J segment 3 bases; nucleotides outside the gene matches: 5. Germline CDR1 reads ENHRY; CDR2 reads SYGVKD. The CDR3 extends over 16 amino acids.

CDR3: CASTRTENIQYF. The CDR3 DNA sequence: TGTGCCAGCACCCGAACTGAAAACATTCAGTACTTC. The genes are TRBV6-5 and TRBJ2-4; D not resolved. With 7 bases removed from V and 5 bases from J, the gap between germline ends came to 9 bases. CDR1 and CDR2 from the germline V gene are MNHEY and SVGAGI. The CDR3 loop spans 12 amino acids.

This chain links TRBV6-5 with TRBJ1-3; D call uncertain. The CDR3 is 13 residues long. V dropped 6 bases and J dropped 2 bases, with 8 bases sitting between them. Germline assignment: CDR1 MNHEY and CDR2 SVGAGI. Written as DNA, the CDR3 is TGTGCCAGCAGCCGCGGGGCTGGAAACACCATATATTTT. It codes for CASSRGAGNTIYF.

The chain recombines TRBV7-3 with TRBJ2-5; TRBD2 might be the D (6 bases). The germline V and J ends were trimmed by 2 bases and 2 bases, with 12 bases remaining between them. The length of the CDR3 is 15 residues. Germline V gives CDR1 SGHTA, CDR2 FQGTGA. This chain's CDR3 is CASSLYGGIQETQYF. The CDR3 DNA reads TGTGCCAGCAGCTTATACGGGGGTATTCAAGAGACCCAGTACTTC.

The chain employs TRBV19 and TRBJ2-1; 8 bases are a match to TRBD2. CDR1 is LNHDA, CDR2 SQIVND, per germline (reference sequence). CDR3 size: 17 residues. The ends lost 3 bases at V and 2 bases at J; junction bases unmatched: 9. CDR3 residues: CASSMPPLAAAYNEQFF. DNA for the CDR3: TGTGCCAGTAGTATGCCCCCACTAGCGGCCGCCTACAATGAGCAGTTCTTC. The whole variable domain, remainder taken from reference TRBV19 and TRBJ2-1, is DGGITQSPKYLFRKEGQNVTLSCEQNLNHDAMYWYRQDPGQGLRLIYYSQIVNDFQKGDIAEGYSVSREKKESFPLTVTSAQKNPTAFYLCASSMPPLAAAYNEQFFGPGTRLTVL.

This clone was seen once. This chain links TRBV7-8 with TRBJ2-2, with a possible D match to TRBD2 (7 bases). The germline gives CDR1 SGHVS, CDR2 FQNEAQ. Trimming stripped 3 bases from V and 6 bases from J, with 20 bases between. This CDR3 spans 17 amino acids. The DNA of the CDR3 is TGTGCCAGCAGCTTTGGGGGGCGGGGGCCGCGTTCCGGGGAGCTGTTTTTT. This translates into CASSFGGRGPRSGELFF.

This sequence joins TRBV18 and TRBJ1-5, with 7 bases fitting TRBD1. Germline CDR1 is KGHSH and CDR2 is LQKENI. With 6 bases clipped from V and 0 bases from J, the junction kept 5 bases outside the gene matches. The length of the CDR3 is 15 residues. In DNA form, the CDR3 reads TGTGCCAGCTCGCCCGACAGGGTTAGCAATCAGCCCCAGCATTTT. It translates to CASSPDRVSNQPQHF.